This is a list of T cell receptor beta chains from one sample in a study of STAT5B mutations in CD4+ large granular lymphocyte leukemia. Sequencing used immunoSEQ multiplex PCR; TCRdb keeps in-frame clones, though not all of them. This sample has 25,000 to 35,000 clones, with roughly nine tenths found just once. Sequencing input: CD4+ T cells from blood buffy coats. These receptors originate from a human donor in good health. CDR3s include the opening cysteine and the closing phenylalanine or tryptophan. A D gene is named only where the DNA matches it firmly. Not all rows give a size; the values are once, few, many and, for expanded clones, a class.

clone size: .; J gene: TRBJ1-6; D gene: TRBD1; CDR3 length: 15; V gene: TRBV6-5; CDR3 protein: CASSYGGQGASPLHF; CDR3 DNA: TGTGCCAGCAGTTACGGGGGACAGGGTGCCTCACCCCTCCACTTT
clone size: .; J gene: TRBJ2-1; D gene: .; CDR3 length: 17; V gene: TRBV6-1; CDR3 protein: CASSERTGPRWSDEQFF; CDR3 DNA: TGTGCCAGCAGTGAACGTACCGGCCCCCGATGGTCCGATGAGCAGTTCTTC
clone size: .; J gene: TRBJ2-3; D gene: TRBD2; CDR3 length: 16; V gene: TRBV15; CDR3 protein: CATSSGTSGITDTQYF; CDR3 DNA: TGTGCCACCAGCAGTGGGACTAGCGGGATCACAGATACGCAGTATTTT
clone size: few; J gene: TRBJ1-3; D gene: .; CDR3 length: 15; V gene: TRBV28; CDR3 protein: CASSFGLLSGNTIYF; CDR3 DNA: TGTGCCAGCAGTTTCGGACTCCTCTCTGGAAACACCATATATTTT
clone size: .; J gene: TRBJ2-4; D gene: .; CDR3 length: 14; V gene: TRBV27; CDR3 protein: CASSFRSVGDIQYF; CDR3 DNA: TGTGCCAGCAGTTTCAGAAGTGTCGGGGACATTCAGTACTTC
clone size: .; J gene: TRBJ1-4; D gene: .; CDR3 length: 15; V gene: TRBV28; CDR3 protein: CASSRTPATNEKLFF; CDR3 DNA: TGTGCCAGCAGTCGGACACCTGCAACTAATGAAAAACTGTTTTTT
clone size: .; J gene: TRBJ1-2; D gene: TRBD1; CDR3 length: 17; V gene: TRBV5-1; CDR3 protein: CASSLALTGGEFYGYTF; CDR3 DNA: TGCGCCAGCAGCTTGGCCTTAACAGGGGGTGAATTCTATGGCTACACCTTC
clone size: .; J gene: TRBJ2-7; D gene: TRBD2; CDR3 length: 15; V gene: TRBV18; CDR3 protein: CASSPSGTSSYEQYF; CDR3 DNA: TGTGCCAGCTCACCATCCGGGACTAGCTCCTACGAGCAGTACTTC
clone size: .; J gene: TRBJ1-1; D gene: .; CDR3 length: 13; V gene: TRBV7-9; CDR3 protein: CASSLGSSKEAFF; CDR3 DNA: TGTGCCAGCAGCTTGGGGTCTTCCAAGGAAGCTTTCTTT
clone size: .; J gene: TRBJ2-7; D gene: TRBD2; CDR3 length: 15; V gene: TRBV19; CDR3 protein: CASSTGLAGGLEQYF; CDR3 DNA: TGTGCCAGTAGTACGGGACTAGCGGGAGGGCTAGAGCAGTACTTC
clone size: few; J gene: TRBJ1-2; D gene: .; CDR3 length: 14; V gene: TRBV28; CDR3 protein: CASSFYRQNYGYTF; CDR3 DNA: TGTGCCAGCAGTTTTTACAGGCAGAACTATGGCTACACCTTC
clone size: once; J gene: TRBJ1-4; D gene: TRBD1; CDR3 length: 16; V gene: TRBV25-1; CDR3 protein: CASSTLPGQGDEKLFF; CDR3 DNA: TGTGCCAGCAGTACCCTACCGGGACAGGGAGATGAAAAACTGTTTTTT
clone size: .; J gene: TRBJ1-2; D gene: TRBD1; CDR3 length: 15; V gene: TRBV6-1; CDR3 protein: CASSDGTGDVYGYTF; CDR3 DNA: TGTGCCAGCAGTGATGGGACAGGGGATGTCTATGGCTACACCTTC
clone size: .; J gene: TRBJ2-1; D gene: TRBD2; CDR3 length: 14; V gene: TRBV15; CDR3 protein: CATSPRAGSNEQFF; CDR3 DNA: TGTGCCACCTCCCCGAGAGCGGGAAGCAATGAGCAGTTCTTC
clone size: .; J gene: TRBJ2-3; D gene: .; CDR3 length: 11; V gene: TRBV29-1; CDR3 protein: CSVVMGDTQYF; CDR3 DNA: TGCAGCGTTGTCATGGGAGATACGCAGTATTTT
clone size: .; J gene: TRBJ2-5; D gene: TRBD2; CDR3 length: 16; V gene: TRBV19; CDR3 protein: CASSIGAGGGQETQYF; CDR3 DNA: TGTGCCAGTAGTATAGGAGCGGGAGGTGGGCAAGAGACCCAGTACTTC
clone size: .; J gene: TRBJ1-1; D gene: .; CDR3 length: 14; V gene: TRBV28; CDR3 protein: CASRTTPMNTEAFF; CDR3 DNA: TGTGCCAGCAGAACCACACCGATGAACACTGAAGCTTTCTTT
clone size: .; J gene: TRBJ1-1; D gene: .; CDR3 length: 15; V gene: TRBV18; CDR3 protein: CASSRGYHENTEAFF; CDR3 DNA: TGTGCCAGCTCACGGGGGTACCACGAGAACACTGAAGCTTTCTTT
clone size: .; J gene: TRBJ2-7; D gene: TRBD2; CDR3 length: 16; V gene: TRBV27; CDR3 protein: CASSPWTSGSSYEQYF; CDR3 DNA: TGTGCCAGCAGTCCTTGGACTAGCGGGAGTTCCTACGAGCAGTACTTC
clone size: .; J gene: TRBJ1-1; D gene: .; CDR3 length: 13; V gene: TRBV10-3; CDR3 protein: CAISEPPNTEAFF; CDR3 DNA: TGTGCCATCAGTGAGCCGCCTAACACTGAAGCCTTCTTT
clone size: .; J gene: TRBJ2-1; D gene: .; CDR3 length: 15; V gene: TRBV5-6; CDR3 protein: CASSLGQAPYNEQFF; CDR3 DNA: TGTGCCAGCAGCTTGGGGCAGGCACCCTACAATGAGCAGTTCTTC
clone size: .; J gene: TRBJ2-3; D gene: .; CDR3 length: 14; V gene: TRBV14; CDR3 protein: CASSQGIRSDTQYF; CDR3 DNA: TGTGCCAGCAGCCAAGGCATCAGGTCGGATACGCAGTATTTT
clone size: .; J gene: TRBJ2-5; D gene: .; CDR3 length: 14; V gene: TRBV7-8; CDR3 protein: CASSLGRHQETQYF; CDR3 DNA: TGTGCCAGCAGCTTAGGGCGGCACCAAGAGACCCAGTACTTC
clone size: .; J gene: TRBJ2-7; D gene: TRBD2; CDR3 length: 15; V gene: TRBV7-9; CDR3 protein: CASSRPGTSTYEQYF; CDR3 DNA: TGTGCCAGCAGTCGCCCAGGGACTAGCACCTACGAGCAGTACTTC
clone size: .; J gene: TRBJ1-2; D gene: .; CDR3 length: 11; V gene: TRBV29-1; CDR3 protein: CSVEGLGGYTF; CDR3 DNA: TGCAGCGTTGAAGGACTAGGAGGCTACACCTTC